These 11 T cell receptor beta chains were sequenced from one sample in a study of T cell repertoires in cytomegalovirus infection. TCRdb processed the reads anew with MiXCR; each CDR3 protein has one entry. The sample shows about 400,000 distinct CDR3 sequences, 15% to 20% of them seen only once. Sequencing was performed on PBMCs. Every receptor here comes from a human donor in good health (CMV status not recorded). Some clones in this sample may be carry-over from other donors' samples.

At least ten counts were recorded for this clonotype. The chain links TRBV7-2 to TRBJ2-7; D assignment may be TRBD1 or TRBD2 (6 bases each). CDR1 and CDR2 from the germline V gene are SGHTA and FQGNSA. The CDR3 length is 15 residues. The V end lost 6 bases, the J end lost 3 bases, and 18 bases lay between the germline ends. Here the CDR3 reads CASRQRGAPNYEQYF. In nucleotides, the CDR3 is TGTGCCAGCAGACAAAGGGGGGCGCCTAACTACGAGCAGTACTTC.

The CDR3 coding sequence is TGTGCCAGCGGGACACCGGGAACCGGTAATTCACCCCTCCACTTT. Its protein product is CASGTPGTGNSPLHF. The rearrangement uses TRBV28 and TRBJ1-6; possible D gene TRBD1, 6 bases. Germline V gene data show CDR1 as MDHEN and CDR2 as SYDVKM. V lost 8 bases and J 6 bases, leaving 17 bases between the germline ends. The CDR3 contains 15 residues.

The J gene is TRBJ2-7, the V gene TRBV20-1, with D possibly being TRBD2 (7 bases). V was clipped by 7 bases and J by 1 base, with 14 bases between them. The CDR3 has 13 residues. Germline V gene lookup returns CDR1 DFQATT and CDR2 SNEGSKA (reference sequence). The DNA for the CDR3 is TGCAGTGTGAGGGGGACTAATTCCTACGAGCAGTACTTC. Residues: CSVRGTNSYEQYF.

This clonotype was counted at least ten times. The chain uses TRBV7-9 and TRBJ1-5; a possible D gene is TRBD1 (5 bases). The CDR3 loop spans 15 amino acids. Germline CDR1 reads SEHNR; CDR2 reads FQNEAQ (reference sequence). V was trimmed by 4 bases and J by 3 bases, leaving 13 bases between them. CDR3 nucleotides: TGTGCCAGCAGCTACTCCGGGACTTCCAATCAGCCCCAGCATTTT. Translated: CASSYSGTSNQPQHF.

This clonotype appeared a few times. J is TRBJ1-5 and V is TRBV20-1; D is perhaps TRBD1 (5 bases). This CDR3 is built from 15 residues. Germline CDR1 DFQATT, CDR2 SNEGSKA (reference sequence). The V and J ends lost 5 bases and 6 bases respectively, with 20 bases between them. The CDR3 DNA reads TGCAGTGCTTCAATCCGAGGGGCCGGGAGTCAGCCCCAGCATTTT. Residues: CSASIRGAGSQPQHF.

The chain combines TRBV7-2 with TRBJ2-5; 8 nucleotides align to TRBD1. The ends lost 4 bases at V and 7 bases at J; junction bases unmatched: 8. The CDR3 is 14 amino acids. CDR1 is SGHTA and CDR2 is FQGNSA in the germline V gene. CDR3: CASSSGQGLGTQYF. Here the CDR3 DNA reads TGTGCCAGCAGCTCCGGACAGGGCTTAGGGACCCAGTACTTC.

This clonotype showed up many times. The chain carries TRBV24-1 and TRBJ1-5; possible D gene TRBD1, 5 bases. The CDR3 sequence is 12 residues long. Trimming shortened V by 12 bases and J by 5 bases, and 13 bases separated the two germline ends. In germline, CDR1 is KGHDR, CDR2 SFDVKD. The CDR3 region has the DNA TGTGCCGTAGAAGACAGTTATCAGCCCCAGCATTTT. Translating it yields CAVEDSYQPQHF.

The sample holds one count of this clonotype. This chain connects TRBV7-4 to TRBJ1-6; 9 nucleotides agree with TRBD1. In germline, CDR1 is SGHVT, CDR2 SQSDAQ. The V and J ends lost 6 bases and 6 bases, in that order; junction bases with no gene match: 6. The CDR3 is 15 residues long. The CDR3 coding sequence is TGTGCCAGCAGGCACCCGGGACAGGGTAATTCACCCCTCCACTTT. It encodes CASRHPGQGNSPLHF. Full variable domain (remainder filled in from reference TRBV7-4 and TRBJ1-6): GAGVSQSPRYKVAKRGRDVALRCDSISGHVTLYWYRQTLGQGSEVLTYSQSDAQRDKSGRPSGRFSAERPERSVSTLKIQRTEQGDSAVYLCASRHPGQGNSPLHFGNGTRLTVT.

This clonotype came up a few times. The V gene is TRBV10-3, the J gene TRBJ2-6; the D is unclear. Trimming took 4 bases from V and 0 from J, leaving 13 bases between them. The CDR3 loop spans 17 amino acids. Germline CDR1 reads ENHRY; CDR2 reads SYGVKD. CDR3 amino acids: CAISAPVPSSGANVLTF. In DNA, the CDR3 is TGTGCCATCAGTGCCCCGGTCCCCAGCTCTGGGGCCAACGTCCTGACTTTC.

The CDR3 region is CASSIESFGGNQPQHF. CDR3 DNA: TGTGCCAGTAGTATAGAGTCGTTCGGAGGCAATCAGCCCCAGCATTTT. V usage is TRBV19 and J usage is TRBJ1-5, with no clear D. The V end was cut by 0 bases, the J end by 2 bases, with 11 bases between. Germline-derived CDR1 and CDR2 are LNHDA and SQIVND (reference sequence). This CDR3 region has 16 residues.

The table lists this clonotype with many counts. V is TRBV12-3 or TRBV12-4 and J is TRBJ1-5; D is possibly TRBD1 (5 bases). V was trimmed by 6 bases and J by 5 bases, leaving 11 bases between them. The CDR3 is 13 residues long. CDR3 sequence (DNA): TGTGCCAGCAGCTTAAGAGGGGATCAGCCCCAGCATTTT. Translation: CASSLRGDQPQHF.